The rows below give T cell receptor beta chains drawn from one sample of a study of cytomegalovirus exposure and HLA in healthy donors. Data came from immunoSEQ multiplex PCR; TCRdb stores just in-frame clones and leaves some out. The table has approximately 100,000 clones, roughly 80% seen once; the top ten hold approximately 16%. Sequences were obtained from PBMCs. The receptors originated from a man aged 55 to 70 in good health and CMV-seropositive. The conserved cysteine and the conserved F or W are not part of the CDR3 here.

cdr3_aa	j_call	v_call
ASSGPGQTTDTQY	TRBJ2-3	TRBV6-1
ASSAMGLVLTDTQY	TRBJ2-3	TRBV5-6
ASGTGGSMNEQY	TRBJ2-7	TRBV7-2
ASSQDRAGSYGYT	TRBJ1-2	TRBV4-1
ASRSGTGGIGELF	TRBJ2-2	TRBV4-1
ASSFRGVGYGYT	TRBJ1-2	TRBV28
ASSLRTSGGESTDTQY	TRBJ2-3	TRBV7-6
ASIVSGGPSSYNEQF	TRBJ2-1	TRBV5-4
ASSLAPRGEPYGYT	TRBJ1-2	TRBV7-2
ASSLGLLTSF	TRBJ1-2	TRBV7-2
ASSPLGRGYEQY	TRBJ2-7	TRBV14
ASSSGQPNSPLH	TRBJ1-6	TRBV5-1
ASSTGQATDTQY	TRBJ2-3	TRBV5-1
AITGDSSTDTQY	TRBJ2-3	TRBV10-3
ASSSGGFGSTDTQY	TRBJ2-3	TRBV7-9
ASSLSAGRDEQF	TRBJ2-1	TRBV18
SVEKGTGVFYEQF	TRBJ2-1	TRBV29-1
ASSPPSSRRTDTQY	TRBJ2-3	TRBV18
ASSLWPRRGRGDTQY	TRBJ2-3	TRBV27
ASSRRLGQNTEAF	TRBJ1-1	TRBV6-6
ATSRVGDRANTIY	TRBJ1-3	TRBV15
ASSEQVDNSPLH	TRBJ1-6	TRBV25-1
ASSLTGGEAF	TRBJ1-1	TRBV5-4
ASSIEGGNTEAF	TRBJ1-1	TRBV19
ASSPRGGPGGAKNIQY	TRBJ2-4	TRBV13